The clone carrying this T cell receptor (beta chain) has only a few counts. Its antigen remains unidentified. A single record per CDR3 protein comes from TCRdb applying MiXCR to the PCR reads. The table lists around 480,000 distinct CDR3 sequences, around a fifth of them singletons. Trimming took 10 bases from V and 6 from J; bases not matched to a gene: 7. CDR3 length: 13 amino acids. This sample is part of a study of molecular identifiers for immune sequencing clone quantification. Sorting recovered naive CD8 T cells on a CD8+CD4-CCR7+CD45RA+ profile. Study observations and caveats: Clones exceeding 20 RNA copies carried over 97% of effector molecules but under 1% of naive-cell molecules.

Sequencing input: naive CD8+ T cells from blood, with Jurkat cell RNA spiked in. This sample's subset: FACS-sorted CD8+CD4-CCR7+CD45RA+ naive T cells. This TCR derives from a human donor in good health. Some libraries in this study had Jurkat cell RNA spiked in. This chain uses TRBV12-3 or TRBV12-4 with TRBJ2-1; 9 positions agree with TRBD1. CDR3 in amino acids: CATIRDRVNEQFF. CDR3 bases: TGTGCCACCATCCGGGACAGGGTCAATGAGCAGTTCTTC.